These T cell receptor beta chains were read from a single sample in a study of cytomegalovirus exposure and HLA in healthy donors. The assay was immunoSEQ multiplex PCR, and TCRdb's table has in-frame clones only and misses some. The repertoire holds around 130,000 clones, with over 70% as singletons. Source material: PBMCs. The source is a young man in good health and CMV-seronegative. CDR3s include the opening cysteine and the closing phenylalanine or tryptophan. The D gene is left open where the match is weak. Only part of the rows carry a size: once, few, many, or a class if the clone is expanded.

. | . | TRBJ1-5 | TRBV30 | TGTGCCTCCGGTGTAGGGCAGGGCAAGGCCAATCAGCCCCAGCATTTT | CASGVGQGKANQPQHF
TRBD1 | . | TRBJ1-1 | TRBV19 | TGTGCCAGTAGTCTGTACGACAGGGACACTGAAGCTTTCTTT | CASSLYDRDTEAFF
. | . | TRBJ1-2 | TRBV6-1 | TGTGCCAGCAGTGAATCTCTGGGGCTGGGGGGCTACACCTTC | CASSESLGLGGYTF
. | . | TRBJ2-7 | TRBV4-2 | TGTGCCAGCAGCCGCTCATCGACGGGCTCCTACGAGCAGTACTTC | CASSRSSTGSYEQYF
TRBD1 | . | TRBJ2-7 | TRBV25-1 | TGTGCCAGCAGCCGACAGGGGGCTATGTACTTC | CASSRQGAMYF
. | . | TRBJ1-2 | TRBV7-9 | TGTGCCAGCAGCCCCAGGACAGAAAATCGCTATGGCTACACCTTC | CASSPRTENRYGYTF
. | once | TRBJ2-1 | TRBV25-1 | TGTGCCGTGACAGGACCAGTTAAGGATGAGCAGTTCTTC | CAVTGPVKDEQFF
. | few | TRBJ2-1 | TRBV5-4 | TGTGCCAGCAGCTTACAAACAGGGTCCTACAATGAGCAGTTCTTC | CASSLQTGSYNEQFF
TRBD1 | . | TRBJ2-2 | TRBV4-3 | TGCGCCAGCAGCCAGGGGGACAGGGGAATCTCCGGGGAGCTGTTTTTT | CASSQGDRGISGELFF
TRBD1 | . | TRBJ2-3 | TRBV6-5 | TGTGCCAGCAGTTGGGACAGGGGAACTAGCACAGATACGCAGTATTTT | CASSWDRGTSTDTQYF
. | . | TRBJ2-7 | TRBV6-1 | TGTGCCAGCACCTCGAGGTACGTCCACGAGCAGTACTTC | CASTSRYVHEQYF
TRBD1 | . | TRBJ2-3 | TRBV28 | TGTGCCAGCAGTGATTGGGACAGGGGAACAGATACGCAGTATTTT | CASSDWDRGTDTQYF
TRBD1 | . | TRBJ1-1 | TRBV29-1 | TGCAGCGTTGGGGCAGGGGGCCTCTCGAACACTGAAGCTTTCTTT | CSVGAGGLSNTEAFF
. | few | TRBJ2-1 | TRBV6-5 | TGTGCCAGCAGTTTGGGGGGTATCAGGTCCTACAATGAGCAGTTCTTC | CASSLGGIRSYNEQFF